This T cell receptor beta chain was sequenced during a study of blood T cell repertoires in COVID-19. Study as a whole: Sources were T cells, B-cell-depleted T cells, or PBMCs; the material itself was cDNA or gDNA.

Per the original methods: Amplifying reference gene primers gave estimates of nucleated cell counts. Repertoires were generated with immunoSEQ multiplex PCR, while TCRdb's copy carries only in-frame clones and drops some. V and J calls and clone size come straight from that table; D and trimming were deduced from the DNA. The data contain some 58,000 clones, just over 85% of them singletons. Looked up from germline, CDR1 is LGHNA and CDR2 is YNFKEQ. V was trimmed by 6 bases and J by 9 bases, leaving 18 bases between them. The CDR3 consists of 14 residues. Sequenced sample: peripheral blood. The chain couples TRBV4-2 to TRBJ1-5; D is unclear. This sequence was found in a man aged 40-49 years with acute or convalescent COVID-19. CDR3 residues: CASRPASQQGPQHF. In nucleotides, the CDR3 is TGTGCCAGCAGACCAGCGTCCCAACAAGGGCCCCAGCATTTT.